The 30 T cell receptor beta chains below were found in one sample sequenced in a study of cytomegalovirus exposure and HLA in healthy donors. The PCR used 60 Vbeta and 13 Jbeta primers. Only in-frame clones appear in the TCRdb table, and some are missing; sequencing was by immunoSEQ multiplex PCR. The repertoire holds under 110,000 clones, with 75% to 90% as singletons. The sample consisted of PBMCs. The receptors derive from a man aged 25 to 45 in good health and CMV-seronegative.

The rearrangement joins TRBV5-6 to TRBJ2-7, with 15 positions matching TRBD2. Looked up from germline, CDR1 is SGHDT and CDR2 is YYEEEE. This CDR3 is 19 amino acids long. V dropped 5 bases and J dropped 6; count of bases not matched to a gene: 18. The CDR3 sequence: CASSRVFPGLAGGSGEQYF. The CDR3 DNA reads TGTGCCAGCAGTAGAGTTTTTCCGGGACTAGCGGGGGGAAGCGGCGAGCAGTACTTC.

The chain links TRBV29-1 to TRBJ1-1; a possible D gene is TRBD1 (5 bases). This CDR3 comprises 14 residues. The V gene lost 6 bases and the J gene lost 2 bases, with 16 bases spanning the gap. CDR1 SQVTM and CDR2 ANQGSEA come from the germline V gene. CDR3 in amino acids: CSVLGEGLNTEAFF. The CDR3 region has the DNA TGCAGCGTCCTAGGGGAGGGTCTCAACACTGAAGCTTTCTTT.

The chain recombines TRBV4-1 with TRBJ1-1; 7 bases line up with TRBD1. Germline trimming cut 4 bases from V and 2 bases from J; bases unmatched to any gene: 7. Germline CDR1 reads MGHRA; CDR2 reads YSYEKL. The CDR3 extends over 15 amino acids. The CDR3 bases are TGCGCCAGCAGCCGCATGGACAGGCGCAACACTGAAGCTTTCTTT. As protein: CASSRMDRRNTEAFF.

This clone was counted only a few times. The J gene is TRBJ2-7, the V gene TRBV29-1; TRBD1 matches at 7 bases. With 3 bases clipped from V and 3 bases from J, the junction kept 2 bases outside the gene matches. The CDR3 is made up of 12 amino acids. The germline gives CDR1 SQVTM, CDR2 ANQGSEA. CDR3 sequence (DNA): TGCAGCGTTGAGGGACAGAGCTACGAGCAGTACTTC. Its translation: CSVEGQSYEQYF.

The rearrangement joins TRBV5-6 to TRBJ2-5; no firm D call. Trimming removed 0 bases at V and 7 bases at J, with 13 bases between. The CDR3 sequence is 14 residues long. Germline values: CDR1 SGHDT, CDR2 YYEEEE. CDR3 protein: CASSLGQVQWTQYF. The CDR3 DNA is TGTGCCAGCAGCTTGGGGCAGGTCCAATGGACCCAGTACTTC.

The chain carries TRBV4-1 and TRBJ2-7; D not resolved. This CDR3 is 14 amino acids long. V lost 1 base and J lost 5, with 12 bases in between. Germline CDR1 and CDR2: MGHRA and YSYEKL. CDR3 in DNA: TGCGCCAGCAGCCAAGGTGGGCCGCTCAACGAGCAGTACTTC. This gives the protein CASSQGGPLNEQYF.

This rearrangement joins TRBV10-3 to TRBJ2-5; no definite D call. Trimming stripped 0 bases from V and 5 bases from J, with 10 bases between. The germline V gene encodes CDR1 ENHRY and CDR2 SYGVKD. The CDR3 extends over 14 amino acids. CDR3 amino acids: CAISESTRSETQYF. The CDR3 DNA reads TGTGCCATCAGTGAGTCGACTCGCTCCGAGACCCAGTACTTC.

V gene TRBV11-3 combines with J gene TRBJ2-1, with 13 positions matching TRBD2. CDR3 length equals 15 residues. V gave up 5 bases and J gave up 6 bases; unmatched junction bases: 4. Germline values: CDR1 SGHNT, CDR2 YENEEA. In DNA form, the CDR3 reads TGTGCCAGCAGCCCGGGACTAGCGGGAATCAATGAGCAGTTCTTC. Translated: CASSPGLAGINEQFF.

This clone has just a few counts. CDR3 loop: CASSSSDFGNTIYF. The CDR3 nucleotides read TGTGCCAGCAGCTCCTCAGACTTTGGAAACACCATATATTTT. The rearrangement uses TRBV6-6 and TRBJ1-3; unclear D gene. Per the germline V gene, CDR1 is MNHNY and CDR2 is SVGAGI (reference sequence). The CDR3 consists of 14 residues. V lost 6 bases, J lost 3 bases, and 12 bases lay in between.

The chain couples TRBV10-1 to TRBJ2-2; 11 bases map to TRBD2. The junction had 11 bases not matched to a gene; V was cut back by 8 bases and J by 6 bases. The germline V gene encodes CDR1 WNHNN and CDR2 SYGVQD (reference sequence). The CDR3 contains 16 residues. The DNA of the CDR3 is TGCGCCAGCGGCGGGAAACTAGCGGGGGTCCCCGGGGAGCTGTTTTTT. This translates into CASGGKLAGVPGELFF.

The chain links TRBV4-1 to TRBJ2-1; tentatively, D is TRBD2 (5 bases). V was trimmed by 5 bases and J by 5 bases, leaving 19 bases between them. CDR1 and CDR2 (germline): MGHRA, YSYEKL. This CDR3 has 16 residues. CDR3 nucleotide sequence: TGCGCCAGCAGCATAAGCCCCAGCGGAGATAACAATGAGCAGTTCTTC. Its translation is CASSISPSGDNNEQFF.

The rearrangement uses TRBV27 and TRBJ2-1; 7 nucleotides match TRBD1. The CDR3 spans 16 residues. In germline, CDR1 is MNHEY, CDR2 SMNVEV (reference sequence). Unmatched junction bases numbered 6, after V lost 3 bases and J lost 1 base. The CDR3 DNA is TGTGCCAGCAGTTTCGTCCCGACAGGGTCCTACAATGAGCAGTTCTTC. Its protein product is CASSFVPTGSYNEQFF.

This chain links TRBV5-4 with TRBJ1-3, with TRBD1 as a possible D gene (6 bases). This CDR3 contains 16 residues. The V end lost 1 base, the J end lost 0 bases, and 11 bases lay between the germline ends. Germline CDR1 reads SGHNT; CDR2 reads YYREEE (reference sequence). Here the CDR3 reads CASSLFGRGSGNTIYF. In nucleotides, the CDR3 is TGTGCCAGCAGCTTGTTTGGCAGGGGCTCTGGAAACACCATATATTTT.

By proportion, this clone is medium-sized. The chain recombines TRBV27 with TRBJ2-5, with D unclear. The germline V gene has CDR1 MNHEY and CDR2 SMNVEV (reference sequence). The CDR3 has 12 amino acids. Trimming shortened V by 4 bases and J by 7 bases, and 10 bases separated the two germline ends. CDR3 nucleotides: TGTGCCAGCAGTTCCGACTCGAGGACCCAGTACTTC. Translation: CASSSDSRTQYF.

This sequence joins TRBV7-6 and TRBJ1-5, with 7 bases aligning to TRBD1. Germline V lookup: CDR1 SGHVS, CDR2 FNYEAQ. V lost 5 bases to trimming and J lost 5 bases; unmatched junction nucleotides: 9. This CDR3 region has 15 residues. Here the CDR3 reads CASSPSDRWDQPQHF. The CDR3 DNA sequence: TGTGCCAGCAGCCCCTCGGACAGGTGGGATCAGCCCCAGCATTTT. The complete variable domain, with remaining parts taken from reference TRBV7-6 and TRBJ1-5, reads GAGVSQSPRYKVTKRGQDVALRCDPISGHVSLYWYRQALGQGPEFLTYFNYEAQQDKSGLPNDRFSAERPEGSISTLTIQRTEQRDSAMYRCASSPSDRWDQPQHFGDGTRLSIL.

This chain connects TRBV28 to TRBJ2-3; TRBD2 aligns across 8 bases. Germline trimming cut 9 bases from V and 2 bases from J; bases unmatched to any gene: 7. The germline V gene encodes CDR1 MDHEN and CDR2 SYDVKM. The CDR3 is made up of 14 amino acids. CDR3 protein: CASLLSGITDTQYF. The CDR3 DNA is TGTGCCAGTTTACTTAGCGGGATCACAGATACGCAGTATTTT.

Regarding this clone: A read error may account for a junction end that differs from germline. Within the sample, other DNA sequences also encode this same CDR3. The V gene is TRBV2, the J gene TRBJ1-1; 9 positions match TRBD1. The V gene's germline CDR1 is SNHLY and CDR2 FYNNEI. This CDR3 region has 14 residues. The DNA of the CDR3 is TGTGCCAGCATTACAGGGGGCGCGGGAACTGAGGCTTTCTTT. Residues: CASITGGAGTEAFF.

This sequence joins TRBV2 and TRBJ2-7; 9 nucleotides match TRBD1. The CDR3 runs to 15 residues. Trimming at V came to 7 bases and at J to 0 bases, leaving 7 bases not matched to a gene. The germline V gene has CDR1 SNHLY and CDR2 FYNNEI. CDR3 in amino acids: CASTGQGSNSYEQYF. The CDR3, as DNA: TGTGCCAGCACAGGACAGGGGTCGAACTCCTACGAGCAGTACTTC.

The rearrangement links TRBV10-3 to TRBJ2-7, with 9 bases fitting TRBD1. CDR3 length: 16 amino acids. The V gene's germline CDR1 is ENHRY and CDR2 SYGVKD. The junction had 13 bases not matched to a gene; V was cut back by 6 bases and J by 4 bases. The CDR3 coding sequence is TGTGCCATCAGAGAGCAAAGAACAGGGGGCCTGTACGAGCAGTACTTC. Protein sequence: CAIREQRTGGLYEQYF.

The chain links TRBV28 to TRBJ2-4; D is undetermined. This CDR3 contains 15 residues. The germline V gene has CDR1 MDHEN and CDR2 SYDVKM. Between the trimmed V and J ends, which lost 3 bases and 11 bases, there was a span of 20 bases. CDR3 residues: CASSFDKGARVVQYF. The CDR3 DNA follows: TGTGCCAGCAGTTTTGATAAAGGCGCCCGGGTAGTTCAGTACTTC.

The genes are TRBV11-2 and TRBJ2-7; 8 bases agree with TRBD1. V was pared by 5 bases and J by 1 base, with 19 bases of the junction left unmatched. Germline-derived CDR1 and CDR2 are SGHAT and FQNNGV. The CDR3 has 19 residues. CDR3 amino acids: CASSPISRGRTGKSYEQYF. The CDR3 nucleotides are TGTGCCAGCAGCCCGATTAGTAGGGGGAGGACAGGGAAATCCTACGAGCAGTACTTC.

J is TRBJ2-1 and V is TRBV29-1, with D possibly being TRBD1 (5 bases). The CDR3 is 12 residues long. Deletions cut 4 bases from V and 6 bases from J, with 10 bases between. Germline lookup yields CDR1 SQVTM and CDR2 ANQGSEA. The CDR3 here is CSVVKTVNEQFF. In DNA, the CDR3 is TGCAGCGTTGTAAAGACAGTCAATGAGCAGTTCTTC.

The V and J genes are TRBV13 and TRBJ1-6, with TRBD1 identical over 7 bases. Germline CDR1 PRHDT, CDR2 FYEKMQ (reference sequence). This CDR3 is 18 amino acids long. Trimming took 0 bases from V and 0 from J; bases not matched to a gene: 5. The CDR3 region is CASSLGNDRVSYNSPLHF. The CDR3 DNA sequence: TGTGCCAGCAGCTTAGGCAACGACAGGGTCTCCTATAATTCACCCCTCCACTTT. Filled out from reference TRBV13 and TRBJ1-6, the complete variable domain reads AAGVIQSPRHLIKEKRETATLKCYPIPRHDTVYWYQQGPGQDPQFLISFYEKMQSDKGSIPDRFSAQQFSDYHSELNMSSLELGDSALYFCASSLGNDRVSYNSPLHFGNGTRLTVT.

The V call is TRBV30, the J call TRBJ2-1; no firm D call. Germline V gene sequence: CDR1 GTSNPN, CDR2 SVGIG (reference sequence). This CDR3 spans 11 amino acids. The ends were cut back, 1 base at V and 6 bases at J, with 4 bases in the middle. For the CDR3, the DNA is TGTGCCTGGAGTGCCTTCAATGAGCAGTTCTTC. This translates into CAWSAFNEQFF.

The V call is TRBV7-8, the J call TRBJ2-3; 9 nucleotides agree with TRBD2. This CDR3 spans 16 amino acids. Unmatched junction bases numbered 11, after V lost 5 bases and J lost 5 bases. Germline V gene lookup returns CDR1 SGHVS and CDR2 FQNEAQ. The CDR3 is CASSVGASGVGDTQYF. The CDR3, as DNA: TGTGCCAGCAGCGTAGGGGCTAGCGGGGTGGGAGATACGCAGTATTTT.

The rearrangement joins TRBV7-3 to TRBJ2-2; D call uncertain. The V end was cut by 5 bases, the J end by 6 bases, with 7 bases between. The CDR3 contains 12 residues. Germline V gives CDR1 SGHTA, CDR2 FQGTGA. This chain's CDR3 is CASSLVPGELFF. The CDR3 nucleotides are TGTGCCAGCAGCCTAGTCCCCGGGGAGCTGTTTTTT.

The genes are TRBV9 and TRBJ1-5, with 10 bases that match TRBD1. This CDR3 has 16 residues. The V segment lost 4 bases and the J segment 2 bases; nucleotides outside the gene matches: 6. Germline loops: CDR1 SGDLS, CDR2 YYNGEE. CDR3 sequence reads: CASSKGQGLGNQPQHF. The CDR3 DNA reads TGTGCCAGCAGCAAGGGACAGGGGCTGGGCAATCAGCCCCAGCATTTT.

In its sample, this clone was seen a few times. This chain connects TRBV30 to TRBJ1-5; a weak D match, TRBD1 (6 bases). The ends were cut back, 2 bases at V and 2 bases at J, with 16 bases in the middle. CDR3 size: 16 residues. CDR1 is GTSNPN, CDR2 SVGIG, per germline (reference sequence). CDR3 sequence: CAWSYGQGMGNQPQHF. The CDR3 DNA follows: TGTGCCTGGAGTTACGGCCAGGGGATGGGCAATCAGCCCCAGCATTTT.

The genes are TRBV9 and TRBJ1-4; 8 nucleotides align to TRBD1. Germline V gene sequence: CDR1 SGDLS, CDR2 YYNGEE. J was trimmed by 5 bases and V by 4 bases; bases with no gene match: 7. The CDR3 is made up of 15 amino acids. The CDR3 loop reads CASSTRDRRNEKLFF. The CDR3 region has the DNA TGTGCCAGCAGCACCCGGGACAGGCGGAATGAAAAACTGTTTTTT.

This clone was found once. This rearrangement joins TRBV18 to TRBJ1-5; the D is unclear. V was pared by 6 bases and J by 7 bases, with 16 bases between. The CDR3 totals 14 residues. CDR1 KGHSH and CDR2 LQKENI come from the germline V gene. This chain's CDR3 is CASSQSRTGQPQHF. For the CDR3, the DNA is TGTGCCAGCTCGCAAAGCCGGACGGGACAGCCCCAGCATTTT.